The present TCR beta chain was sequenced within a study of CD8 T cells in Susac syndrome. About 0.5 to 1 ug RNA was reverse transcribed with random hexamers. TCRdb fed the immunoSEQ multiplex PCR reads into MiXCR, producing one record per CDR3 protein. The sample comprises 150,000 or so distinct CDR3 sequences, approximately 94% of which are singletons, and roughly 0.099% rests with the top ten. This clonotype was recorded only once. CDR1 is ENHRY and CDR2 is SYGVKD in the germline V gene. V was pared by 6 bases and J by 5 bases, with 19 bases between. The CDR3 contains 15 residues. The V gene is TRBV10-3, the J gene TRBJ1-1; tentatively, D is TRBD1 (5 bases). The sequencing sample was made of CD4+ T cells from PBMCs. The origin of this receptor is a human donor with multiple sclerosis. This chain's CDR3 is CAISRQSGRGTEAFF. CDR3 bases: TGTGCCATCAGCCGACAGTCGGGGAGAGGGACTGAAGCTTTCTTT.